A selection of T cell receptor beta chains follows, all from one sample in a study of identical twins. TCRdb analysed the 5' RACE reads with MiXCR anew, one entry per CDR3 protein. The data contain around 530,000 distinct CDR3 sequences, roughly 15% of them singletons. This same sample was also taken into another study, of yellow fever vaccine responses in identical twins.

Sequenced sample: CD4+ T cells sorted from blood. All receptors derive from a woman in her late teens or twenties in good health. CDR3s include the opening cysteine and the closing phenylalanine or tryptophan. The D gene is left open where the match is weak. Clone size is not always given. Where it is, it says once, few, many or a class for expanded clones.

size	V	D	J	CDR3	DNA
-	TRBV28	TRBD1	TRBJ2-7	CASSVPGQGGYEQYF	TGTGCCAGCAGTGTGCCCGGACAGGGGGGGTACGAGCAGTACTTC
few	TRBV4-1	TRBD2	TRBJ2-1	CASSQDSFVYRTSGINNEQFF	TGCGCCAGCAGCCAAGATTCCTTCGTTTATCGGACTAGCGGAATCAACAATGAGCAGTTCTTC
many	TRBV20-1	-	TRBJ2-1	CSASYILRDYNEQFF	TGCAGTGCTAGTTACATACTAAGGGACTACAATGAGCAGTTCTTC
-	TRBV6-2/TRBV6-3	TRBD2	TRBJ2-1	CASRPGGVEGNEQFF	TGTGCCAGCAGACCGGGAGGGGTTGAGGGGAATGAGCAGTTCTTC
few	TRBV18	-	TRBJ1-1	CASSPRDPVGTEAFF	TGTGCCAGCTCACCACGAGACCCAGTCGGCACTGAAGCTTTCTTT
-	TRBV3-1	-	TRBJ1-6	CASSPSTPIGNSPLHF	TGTGCCAGCAGCCCCTCGACCCCAATCGGGAATTCACCCCTCCACTTT
-	TRBV27	TRBD1	TRBJ2-2	CASRGQGVDTGELFF	TGTGCCAGCAGAGGACAGGGTGTGGACACCGGGGAGCTGTTTTTT
-	TRBV20-1	TRBD1	TRBJ2-2	CRPDRSQVVFTGELFF	TGCAGACCGGACAGGAGCCAGGTTGTGTTCACCGGGGAGCTGTTTTTT
few	TRBV7-9	-	TRBJ2-3	CASSYLSTDTQYF	TGTGCCAGCAGCTACCTAAGCACAGATACGCAGTATTTT
few	TRBV5-1	-	TRBJ2-5	CASSPPGFGDQETQYF	TGCGCCAGCAGCCCCCCCGGGTTCGGGGATCAAGAGACCCAGTACTTC
few	TRBV24-1	TRBD1	TRBJ1-5	CATGDRGGNQPQHF	TGTGCCACCGGGGACAGGGGAGGCAATCAGCCCCAGCATTTT
few	TRBV5-6	-	TRBJ1-2	CASSHPTSRGDGYTF	TGTGCCAGCAGCCACCCCACGAGTCGGGGCGATGGCTACACCTTC
few	TRBV4-2	-	TRBJ1-4	CASSQALRSRGGDLNEKLFF	TGTGCCAGCAGCCAAGCCCTGAGGAGTCGTGGTGGGGATCTTAATGAAAAACTGTTTTTT
few	TRBV20-1	-	TRBJ2-1	CSASSGPGYNEQFF	TGCAGTGCTAGCTCAGGCCCCGGCTATAATGAGCAGTTCTTC
-	TRBV11-2	TRBD2	TRBJ2-5	CASSWTSGVETQYF	TGTGCCAGCAGCTGGACTAGCGGGGTTGAGACCCAGTACTTC
few	TRBV20-1	-	TRBJ2-2	CSGKGGFTGELFF	TGCAGTGGAAAAGGGGGGTTCACCGGGGAGCTGTTTTTT
-	TRBV3-1	-	TRBJ2-5	CASSHSAVGADETQYF	TGTGCCAGCAGCCATTCCGCGGTGGGCGCGGATGAGACCCAGTACTTC
-	TRBV9	TRBD2	TRBJ2-1	CASSALLAGGVNEQFF	TGTGCCAGCAGCGCCCTACTAGCGGGGGGGGTCAATGAGCAGTTCTTC
many	TRBV11-2	-	TRBJ2-7	CASSLGYTYEQYF	TGTGCCAGCAGCTTAGGTTACACCTACGAGCAGTACTTC
-	TRBV27	-	TRBJ2-1	CASRRADEQFF	TGTGCCAGCAGGCGGGCGGATGAGCAGTTCTTC
-	TRBV5-1	-	TRBJ2-7	CASSLVAEHTFEQYF	TGCGCCAGCAGCTTGGTGGCTGAACACACCTTCGAGCAGTACTTC
few	TRBV3-1	-	TRBJ1-5	CASSQDWGSNQPQHF	TGTGCCAGCAGCCAAGATTGGGGTAGCAATCAGCCCCAGCATTTT
-	TRBV5-1	-	TRBJ1-1	CASSFPGGAGTEAFF	TGCGCCAGCAGCTTCCCGGGAGGAGCCGGTACTGAAGCTTTCTTT
few	TRBV5-1	-	TRBJ2-7	CASSFQVDRRSSYEQYF	TGCGCCAGCAGCTTCCAGGTGGACCGACGAAGCTCCTACGAGCAGTACTTC
-	TRBV29-1	-	TRBJ2-1	CSFTRSSGQASYNEHFF	TGCAGCTTCACCCGGTCAAGCGGACAAGCCTCCTACAATGAGCATTTCTTC
few	TRBV19	-	TRBJ2-3	CASSTQSGTDTQYF	TGTGCCAGTAGTACCCAGAGTGGCACAGATACGCAGTATTTT
-	TRBV10-3	TRBD2	TRBJ2-5	CAISEFTGTSGKVGRTQYF	TGTGCCATCAGTGAATTTACCGGGACTAGCGGCAAGGTTGGGCGGACCCAGTACTTC
few	TRBV9	-	TRBJ1-1	CASSIQGRVTEAFF	TGTGCCAGCAGCATACAGGGTCGGGTCACTGAAGCTTTCTTT
-	TRBV28	-	TRBJ2-2	CASSRNRGGTGELFF	TGTGCCAGCAGCAGGAATAGGGGAGGCACCGGGGAGCTGTTTTTT
-	TRBV29-1	-	TRBJ2-5	CSVEWNRGETQYF	TGCAGCGTTGAATGGAACCGAGGGGAGACCCAGTACTTC
few	TRBV2	-	TRBJ2-3	CASRLMDFTDTQYF	TGTGCCAGCAGGTTGATGGACTTCACAGATACGCAGTATTTT
-	TRBV18	-	TRBJ2-1	CASSPGFGEQFF	TGTGCCAGCTCTCCAGGGTTTGGTGAGCAGTTCTTC
few	TRBV11-1	TRBD2	TRBJ2-1	CASSLVIAGGLSYNEQFF	TGTGCCAGCAGCTTAGTCATAGCGGGAGGTCTCTCCTACAATGAGCAGTTCTTC